The 9 T cell receptor beta chains below come from one sample, sequenced in a study of blood T cells in healthy people across ages. With a J-beta primer mix and a sample-barcoded 5' primer, a second PCR ran about 6 to 11 cycles. TCRdb redid the calling of the 5' RACE reads with MiXCR, one entry per CDR3 protein. The sample holds about 1.8 million distinct CDR3 sequences, just under 50% seen once. The specimen sequenced was blood. These receptors were obtained from a woman between 35 and 50 years old in good health.

The chain links TRBV3-1 to TRBJ2-1, with D maybe TRBD1 (5 bases). Germline assignment: CDR1 LGHDT and CDR2 YNNKEL (reference sequence). Trimming stripped 4 bases from V and 7 bases from J, with 17 bases between. The CDR3 length is 15 residues. The CDR3 DNA reads TGTGCCAGCAGCCCCCCATGGCAGGGCAGGAATGAGCAGTTCTTC. Translated: CASSPPWQGRNEQFF.

Of note for this clonotype: One end of the junction does not line up with germline, which may come from a read error. CDR3 DNA: TGCAGTGCTCGAGAGGGAGACAGGGTCTATGGCTACACCTTC. Translating it yields CSAREGDRVYGYTF. This chain uses TRBV20-1 with TRBJ1-2, with 7 bases aligning to TRBD1. The germline CDR1 and CDR2 sequences are DFQATT and SNEGSKA (reference sequence). The CDR3 length is 14 residues.

The chain uses TRBV7-9 and TRBJ1-1, with 9 positions matching TRBD1. This CDR3 contains 16 residues. Germline V gene sequence: CDR1 SEHNR, CDR2 FQNEAQ (reference sequence). V trimming: 6 bases; J trimming: 4 bases; junction bases outside the gene matches: 12. The CDR3 protein is CASRPGQGLARTEAFF. The CDR3 region has the DNA TGTGCCAGCAGACCGGGACAGGGACTGGCCCGCACTGAAGCTTTCTTT.

The chain links TRBV27 to TRBJ2-7, with TRBD2 identical over 8 bases. Germline CDR1 and CDR2: MNHEY and SMNVEV (reference sequence). Trimming removed 1 base from V and 7 bases from J; junction bases left unmatched: 18. The CDR3 is 18 amino acids. Here the CDR3 DNA reads TGTGCCAGCAGTTTATGGCGGGGGGCCCCGAGCTCCTACAATGAGCAGTACTTC. This encodes CASSLWRGAPSSYNEQYF.

The chain employs TRBV28 and TRBJ2-5; 7 bases fit TRBD1. The CDR3 spans 16 residues. Losses at the gene ends were 11 bases for V and 2 bases for J; bases not matched to a gene: 17. Germline CDR1 MDHEN, CDR2 SYDVKM. CDR3 DNA sequence: TGTGCCTCCCGACACCACCAAGGGACAGAACAAGAGACCCAGTACTTC. This translates into CASRHHQGTEQETQYF. Based on the CDR3 plus reference TRBV28 and TRBJ2-5, the full variable domain is DVKVTQSSRYLVKRTGEKVFLECVQDMDHENMFWYRQDPGLGLRLIYFSYDVKMKEKGDIPEGYSVSREKKERFSLILESASTNQTSMYLCASRHHQGTEQETQYFGPGTRLLVL.

The V call is TRBV20-1, the J call TRBJ2-5; D is unresolved. Per the germline V gene, CDR1 is DFQATT and CDR2 is SNEGSKA (reference sequence). Trimming pared 1 base from V and 4 bases from J, leaving 10 bases between. This CDR3 is 13 amino acids long. This CDR3 reads CSARVGSIETQYF. The DNA for the CDR3 is TGCAGTGCTAGAGTAGGGTCGATAGAGACCCAGTACTTC.

This sequence joins TRBV12-3 or TRBV12-4 and TRBJ2-5; D unclear. The V and J ends lost 5 bases and 5 bases respectively, with 15 bases between them. The CDR3 length is 14 residues. CDR3 loop: CASSVGYLGETQYF. The CDR3 DNA follows: TGTGCCAGCAGTGTAGGCTACCTGGGGGAGACCCAGTACTTC.

This clonotype was observed a handful of times. The chain carries TRBV20-1 and TRBJ2-5, with 11 bases aligning to TRBD2. The end of the DNA is better explained by TRBJ2-7, so the J call may be wrong. This CDR3 contains 16 residues. CDR1 and CDR2 from the germline V gene are DFQATT and SNEGSKA (reference sequence). The CDR3 nucleotides are TGCAGTGCTAGAATTGCTGCTAGCGGGGGGTGCTACGAGCAGTACTTC. Its translation is CSARIAASGGCYEQYF.

J is TRBJ2-5 and V is TRBV5-1, with D possibly being TRBD2 (5 bases). Germline V gene sequence: CDR1 SGHRS, CDR2 YFSETQ. The CDR3 has 14 amino acids. Trimming cost V 4 bases and J 4 bases, with 14 bases left between them. The DNA for the CDR3 is TGCGCCAGCAGCCGGACGCGGGTTTCAGAGACCCAGTACTTC. As protein: CASSRTRVSETQYF.